A single sample is the source of the 26 T cell receptor beta chains below, sequenced in a study of T cell clonality in common variable immunodeficiency. Assay: immunoSEQ multiplex PCR; the TCRdb copy retains only in-frame clones and omits some. The specimen has 35,000 to 50,000 clones, none found just once. The sequenced sample was peripheral blood mononuclear cells. The receptors were sampled from a person aged 18 to 75 in good health.

This clone was picked up many times. The CDR3 extends 3 residues past the end of the read, so its final part is completed from the germline J gene. This chain joins TRBV3-1 (or the pseudogene TRBV3-2) and TRBJ2-2; D unresolved. The V and J ends lost 6 bases and 0 bases respectively, with 11 bases between them. The CDR3 has 15 residues. Germline CDR1 reads LGHDT; CDR2 reads YNNKEL (reference sequence). Incomplete CDR3 DNA: TGTGCCAGCAGTCTCGACACTTCGAACACCGGGGAG. This translates into CASSLDTSNTGE. The entire CDR3 protein reads CASSLDTSNTGELFF.

This clone was seen ten or more times. Sequencing ends 3 residues short of the CDR3 end; the germline J gene provides the rest. This chain links TRBV20-1 with TRBJ2-1; no reliable D call. V shed 2 bases and J shed 0 bases, with 11 bases lying between them. The CDR3 is 15 amino acids. The germline V gene has CDR1 DFQATT and CDR2 SNEGSKA (reference sequence). The part of the CDR3 DNA that was read is TGCAGTGCTAGACTGGAGACTGGCTCCTACAATGAG. This gives the protein CSARLETGSYNE. The complete CDR3 reads CSARLETGSYNEQFF.

This clone was seen ten or more times. The DNA ends 3 residues before the CDR3 does, and the rest of the CDR3 is filled in from the germline J gene. This chain joins TRBV5-1 and TRBJ2-1; TRBD2 aligns across 7 bases. The germline CDR1 and CDR2 sequences are SGHRS and YFSETQ. This CDR3 contains 18 residues. J gave up 0 bases and V 4 bases, and 13 bases lay outside the gene matches. The CDR3 sequence is CASSKQNSGPSSYNEQFF. The sequenced CDR3 bases are TGCGCCAGCAGCAAACAGAATAGCGGGCCAAGCTCCTACAATGAG. Based on the CDR3 plus reference TRBV5-1 and TRBJ2-1, the full variable domain is KAGVTQTPRYLIKTRGQQVTLSCSPISGHRSVSWYQQTPGQGLQFLFEYFSETQRNKGNFPGRFSGRQFSNSRSEMNVSTLELGDSALYLCASSKQNSGPSSYNEQFFGPGTRLTVL.

This clone was seen ten or more times. The CDR3 end falls 3 residues outside the read, so it is completed with the germline J gene. V is TRBV2 and J is TRBJ2-1; D is unclear. This CDR3 spans 12 amino acids. V lost 7 bases, J lost 8 bases, and 12 bases lay in between. In germline, CDR1 is SNHLY, CDR2 FYNNEI. The CDR3 is CASKGTRDEQFF. The part of the CDR3 DNA that was read is TGTGCCAGCAAAGGCACCCGGGATGAG.

This clone was counted a few times. The read ends 3 residues shy of where the CDR3 ends; the end is completed using the germline J gene. The chain employs TRBV11-3 and TRBJ2-5; D is possibly TRBD1 (7 bases). Germline CDR1 reads SGHNT; CDR2 reads YENEEA. The V gene lost 1 base and the J gene lost 5 bases, with 14 bases spanning the gap. The length of the CDR3 is 15 residues. Incomplete CDR3 DNA: TGTGCCAGCAGCTTAGGACAGGGCGGAGGGGAGACC. As protein: CASSLGQGGGET. In full, the CDR3 reads CASSLGQGGGETQYF.

Comments on this clone: Sequencing ends 3 residues short of the CDR3 end; the germline J gene provides the rest. The V gene is TRBV5-8, the J gene TRBJ2-7, with D possibly TRBD1 on 5 matching bases. Germline loops: CDR1 SGHTS, CDR2 YDEGEE. Between the trimmed V and J ends, which lost 1 base and 2 bases, there was a span of 13 bases. The CDR3 is 15 residues long. CDR3 loop: CASSLSRALPYEQYF. Incomplete CDR3 DNA: TGTGCCAGCAGCTTGTCCAGGGCCTTGCCCTACGAG.

Many counts were recorded for this clone. The CDR3 end is not reached by the read, which stops 3 residues before it; the germline J gene fills it in. This chain joins TRBV19 and TRBJ2-1, with TRBD2 identical over 8 bases. This CDR3 contains 14 residues. The V segment lost 5 bases and the J segment 4 bases; nucleotides outside the gene matches: 4. Germline CDR1 LNHDA, CDR2 SQIVND (reference sequence). CDR3 sequence reads: CASSYTSGYNEQFF. CDR3 DNA (partial): TGTGCCAGTAGTTATACTAGCGGATACAATGAG.

This clone turned up a few times. The junction and the germline gene differ at one end; a read error may be behind it. The read terminates 3 residues ahead of where the CDR3 ends, so the germline J gene completes it. The gene calls are TRBV6-2 or TRBV6-3 and TRBJ2-3, with 10 bases identical to TRBD1. The CDR3 consists of 16 residues. The V gene's germline CDR1 is MNHEY and CDR2 SVGEGT. The CDR3 loop reads CASSQRQGALSETQYF. CDR3 DNA, as far as it was read: TGTGCCAGCAGCCAAAGACAGGGGGCCTTATCAGAGACG.

Many counts were recorded for this clone. The read ends 3 residues shy of where the CDR3 ends; the end is completed using the germline J gene. This rearrangement joins TRBV6-2 or TRBV6-3 to TRBJ2-1; TRBD2 aligns across 11 bases. In germline, CDR1 is MNHEY, CDR2 SVGEGT. The CDR3 is made up of 16 amino acids. V dropped 6 bases and J dropped 4; count of bases not matched to a gene: 8. CDR3: CASRSTRTSGYNEQFF. The covered CDR3 bases are TGTGCCAGCAGATCAACTCGGACTAGCGGGTACAATGAG.

This clone was observed many times. With the read ending 3 residues before the CDR3 end, the germline J gene is used to fill in that end. The J gene is TRBJ2-7, the V gene TRBV10-2; 8 nucleotides line up with TRBD2. Germline CDR1 reads WSHSY; CDR2 reads SAAADI. V shed 3 bases, J shed 2 bases, and the junction held 9 bases outside the gene matches. This CDR3 contains 16 residues. CDR3 DNA (partial): TGCGCCAGCAGTGACGCGCCTAGCGGGTTAGCCTACGAG. This translates into CASSDAPSGLAYE. The complete CDR3 reads CASSDAPSGLAYEQYF.

In its sample, this clone was seen many times. A junction end diverges from the germline sequence, so it may reflect a read error. The read ends 3 residues before the CDR3 terminus; that terminus is restored from the germline J gene. V usage is TRBV29-1 and J usage is TRBJ1-2, with D perhaps matching TRBD1 (5 bases). Germline V gives CDR1 SQVTM, CDR2 ANQGSEA. The CDR3 loop spans 11 amino acids. The CDR3 sequence: CSIERGNGYTF. The sequenced CDR3 bases are TGCAGCATTGAAAGGGGAAATGGC.

This clone was counted at least ten times. The read gets to within 3 residues of the CDR3 end, and the germline J gene fills in the rest. The chain links TRBV2 to TRBJ2-1; D might be TRBD1 (7 bases). The CDR3 runs to 16 residues. The V end lost 2 bases, the J end lost 8 bases, and 19 bases lay between the germline ends. CDR1 is SNHLY and CDR2 is FYNNEI in the germline V gene. CDR3 sequence reads: CASSESPGQGGDEQFF. The sequenced CDR3 bases are TGTGCCAGCAGTGAAAGCCCCGGGCAGGGGGGCGATGAG.

This clone was recorded at least ten times. The DNA ends 3 residues before the CDR3 does, and the rest of the CDR3 is filled in from the germline J gene. The V gene is TRBV19, the J gene TRBJ2-6; D is undetermined. Trimming left V 1 base short and J 0 bases short, with 10 bases between. Germline loops: CDR1 LNHDA, CDR2 SQIVND (reference sequence). The CDR3 runs to 17 residues. CDR3 DNA, as far as it was read: TGTGCCAGTAGTATAGTAGGGCATAGCTCTGGGGCCAACGTC. Residues: CASSIVGHSSGANV. Given in full, the CDR3 is CASSIVGHSSGANVLTF.

This clone has just a few counts. This CDR3 is CASSRYEQYF. CDR3 DNA (partial): TGTGCCAGCAGTCGCTACGAG. The rearrangement uses TRBV2 and TRBJ2-7; no reliable D call. The CDR3 end falls 3 residues outside the read, so it is completed with the germline J gene. The CDR3 sequence is 10 residues long. Deletions cut 5 bases from V and 3 bases from J, with 2 bases between. Germline values: CDR1 SNHLY, CDR2 FYNNEI.

Note on this clone: The read comes to an end 3 residues before the CDR3 does, leaving the germline J gene to fill in the end. The chain uses TRBV5-1 and TRBJ1-3, with D maybe TRBD1 (6 bases). The CDR3 sequence is 16 residues long. The ends were cut back, 0 bases at V and 0 bases at J, with 10 bases in the middle. Germline values: CDR1 SGHRS, CDR2 YFSETQ. The CDR3 sequence: CASSLALTGSGNTIYF. CDR3 DNA (partial): TGCGCCAGCAGCTTGGCCCTGACAGGCTCTGGAAACACC.

This clone showed up many times. The CDR3 end lies 3 residues beyond the end of the read and is filled in from the germline J gene. V is TRBV28 and J is TRBJ2-3, with D unclear. The CDR3 length is 16 residues. Germline V gene sequence: CDR1 MDHEN, CDR2 SYDVKM. The CDR3 is CASSSLQESRQETQYF. The sequenced part of the CDR3 DNA is TGTGCCAGCAGTTCTTTGCAGGAGTCTCGACAAGAGACG.

Judged by abundance, this clone is medium-sized. Coverage ceases 3 residues before the CDR3 finishes, and the germline J gene fills in the end. This rearrangement joins TRBV4-2 to TRBJ2-2; 15 bases match TRBD2. V dropped 4 bases and J dropped 3; count of bases not matched to a gene: 12. Germline V gives CDR1 LGHNA, CDR2 YNFKEQ. This CDR3 region has 20 residues. The sequenced part of the CDR3 DNA is TGTGCCAGCAGCCTCCGGACTAGCGGGAGGGCCCCGGATGACACCGGGGAG. Translating gives CASSLRTSGRAPDDTGE. The whole CDR3 reads CASSLRTSGRAPDDTGELFF.

This clone was picked up many times. The read terminates 3 residues before the CDR3 end, so the remaining end is supplied by the germline J gene. The chain couples TRBV2 to TRBJ2-1; 12 bases are shared with TRBD2. This CDR3 spans 18 amino acids. Germline values: CDR1 SNHLY, CDR2 FYNNEI. V shed 4 bases, J shed 0 bases, and the junction held 7 bases outside the gene matches. The part of the CDR3 DNA that was read is TGTGCCAGCAGTGGCCCAGGGACTAGCGGGCGCTCCTACAATGAG. Protein product: CASSGPGTSGRSYNE. The complete CDR3 reads CASSGPGTSGRSYNEQFF.

In its sample, this clone was seen many times. The read falls 3 residues short of the CDR3 end, and the missing part is taken from the germline J gene. The rearrangement joins TRBV7-8 to TRBJ1-1; weak D call: TRBD1 (6 bases). The CDR3 runs 14 residues. Germline lookup yields CDR1 SGHVS and CDR2 FQNEAQ. The V gene lost 5 bases and the J gene lost 4 bases, with 14 bases spanning the gap. The CDR3 loop is CASSATGSATEAFF. The CDR3 bases that were read are TGTGCCAGCAGCGCAACAGGGTCGGCCACTGAA.

This clone was observed many times. The read comes to an end 3 residues before the CDR3 does, leaving the germline J gene to fill in the end. V gene TRBV30 combines with J gene TRBJ1-1, with TRBD1 identical over 9 bases. Germline trimming cut 4 bases from V and 1 base from J; bases unmatched to any gene: 1. Germline CDR1 GTSNPN, CDR2 SVGIG (reference sequence). The CDR3 loop spans 13 amino acids. The chain's CDR3 is CAWNRGPNTEAFF. The CDR3 bases that were read are TGTGCCTGGAACAGGGGGCCGAACACTGAA.

This clone has at least ten counts. The junction and the germline gene differ at one end; a read error may be behind it. The DNA ends 3 residues before the CDR3 does, and the rest of the CDR3 is filled in from the germline J gene. The V gene is TRBV6-2 or TRBV6-3, the J gene TRBJ2-3; 8 nucleotides match TRBD2. The CDR3 spans 14 residues. Germline-derived CDR1 and CDR2 are MNHEY and SVGEGT. CDR3 DNA (partial): TGTGCCAGCAGTTACCGGGAGGGGCCAGAGACG. It is translated as CASSYREGPET. The CDR3, in full, reads CASSYREGPETQYF.

Only a few counts were recorded for this clone. Coverage ceases 3 residues before the CDR3 finishes, and the germline J gene fills in the end. This chain joins TRBV7-6 and TRBJ2-3, with a possible D match to TRBD1 (5 bases). The CDR3 has 16 residues. Per germline, CDR1 SGHVS and CDR2 FNYEAQ. CDR3 in amino acids: CASSSPHRFYQETQYF. CDR3 bases read: TGTGCCAGCAGCTCCCCACACAGGTTCTACCAAGAGACG.

This clone was seen many times. The read ends 3 residues before the CDR3 terminus; that terminus is restored from the germline J gene. This sequence joins TRBV20-1 and TRBJ1-5; 9 nucleotides match TRBD1. This CDR3 has 12 amino acids. Germline V lookup: CDR1 DFQATT, CDR2 SNEGSKA (reference sequence). V shed 6 bases and J 6 bases; nucleotides not matched to a gene: 3. The CDR3 is CSARQGVQPQHF. The CDR3 DNA, read in part, is TGCAGTGCAAGACAGGGGGTTCAGCCC.

At least ten counts were recorded for this clone. The missing CDR3 end, 3 residues past where the read stops, is filled in from the germline J gene. The chain couples TRBV20-1 to TRBJ2-3, with 12 bases lining up with TRBD2. This CDR3 spans 15 amino acids. The germline V gene encodes CDR1 DFQATT and CDR2 SNEGSKA (reference sequence). V lost 4 bases and J lost 2; bases outside the gene matches: 4. The CDR3 reads CSATRLAGDTDTQYF. The sequenced part of the CDR3 DNA is TGCAGTGCTACGCGACTAGCGGGAGACACAGATACG.

This clone showed up many times. Coverage ceases 3 residues before the CDR3 finishes, and the germline J gene fills in the end. The rearrangement uses TRBV4-2 and TRBJ2-7; tentatively, D is TRBD2 (5 bases). CDR1 is LGHNA and CDR2 is YNFKEQ in the germline V gene. CDR3 size: 16 residues. The V gene lost 3 bases and the J gene lost 5 bases, with 20 bases spanning the gap. CDR3 bases read: TGTGCCAGCAGCCAGGTCCTCCCAGGACTTACCCACGAG. It encodes CASSQVLPGLTHE. In full, the CDR3 is CASSQVLPGLTHEQYF.

This clone showed up many times. From the germline J gene comes the end of the CDR3, since the read stops 3 residues before it. The rearrangement joins TRBV20-1 to TRBJ2-3; TRBD2 aligns across 14 bases. The CDR3 is 18 amino acids. The ends lost 4 bases at V and 4 bases at J; junction bases unmatched: 13. Germline-derived CDR1 and CDR2 are DFQATT and SNEGSKA (reference sequence). CDR3 residues: CSATEGVGLAGVADTQYF. The sequenced part of the CDR3 DNA is TGCAGTGCTACCGAGGGCGTGGGACTAGCGGGAGTGGCAGATACG.